This is a list of T cell receptor beta chains from one sample in a study of shared clonotypes between healthy human individuals. Clones were sequenced by immunoSEQ multiplex PCR, and TCRdb holds only the in-frame ones, with some missing. This table holds some 1 million clones, around 75% found once. The sample was memory CD4+ T cells sorted from blood. The receptors derive from a man between 18 and 29 years old in good health. Each CDR3 is given with its conserved first and last residue. The D gene is left open where the match is weak. A row's size may be missing; if present it is once, few, many or a size class.

J gene,V gene,clone size,CDR3 length,D gene,CDR3 protein,CDR3 DNA
TRBJ1-2,TRBV28,once,15,-,CASSLPPGSYYGYTF,TGTGCCAGCAGTTTGCCCCCCGGCAGCTACTATGGCTACACCTTC
TRBJ2-1,TRBV5-1,once,13,TRBD1,CASSPDRGREQFF,TGCGCCAGCAGCCCGGACAGGGGGAGAGAGCAGTTCTTC
TRBJ2-5,TRBV7-2,few,15,-,CASSLVGRLEETQYF,TGTGCCAGCAGCTTAGTGGGCCGACTAGAGGAGACCCAGTACTTC
TRBJ1-4,TRBV19,-,16,TRBD1,CASSVLGQGGSEKLFF,TGTGCCAGTAGTGTCCTCGGACAGGGAGGTAGTGAAAAACTGTTTTTT
TRBJ1-1,TRBV7-9,few,13,-,CASSLTAGTEAFF,TGTGCCAGCAGCTTAACAGCGGGGACTGAAGCTTTCTTT
TRBJ2-5,TRBV7-8,-,19,TRBD2,CASSLGRGRRLAVEETQYF,TGTGCCAGCAGCTTAGGTAGAGGGCGACGGCTAGCGGTGGAAGAGACCCAGTACTTC
TRBJ2-5,TRBV5-4,-,14,TRBD1,CASSKGQVKETQYF,TGTGCCAGCAGCAAAGGACAGGTTAAAGAGACCCAGTACTTC
TRBJ2-7,TRBV7-8,-,16,-,CASSLLSGGISGEQYF,TGTGCCAGCAGCTTACTTTCTGGGGGTATTTCGGGCGAGCAGTACTTC
TRBJ1-5,TRBV2,-,14,-,CASSEIRGNQPQHF,TGTGCCAGCAGTGAAATCAGGGGCAATCAGCCCCAGCATTTT
TRBJ1-1,TRBV6-6,few,13,-,CAATGRMNTEAFF,TGTGCCGCTACTGGACGGATGAACACTGAAGCTTTCTTT
TRBJ2-3,TRBV6-5,few,14,TRBD2,CASSYQREGDTQYF,TGTGCCAGCAGTTACCAGCGGGAGGGAGATACGCAGTATTTT
TRBJ2-7,TRBV11-2,-,11,-,CASSTQYEQYF,TGTGCCAGCAGTACCCAGTACGAGCAGTACTTC
TRBJ2-5,TRBV7-2,-,14,-,CASSLDRAGETQYF,TGTGCCAGCAGCTTAGACAGGGCGGGGGAGACCCAGTACTTC
TRBJ2-2,TRBV7-3,-,15,-,CASSQSLPGAGELFF,TGTGCCAGCAGCCAAAGCCTTCCGGGGGCCGGGGAGCTGTTTTTT
TRBJ1-1,TRBV18,few,14,-,CASSGVRGNTEAFF,TGTGCCAGCTCAGGCGTGAGGGGGAACACTGAAGCTTTCTTT
TRBJ1-2,TRBV30,-,13,-,CAWSVGANYGYTF,TGTGCCTGGAGTGTGGGAGCTAACTATGGCTACACCTTC
TRBJ1-5,TRBV5-6,-,14,-,CASSLGRSNQPQHF,TGTGCCAGCAGTCTGGGACGGAGCAATCAGCCCCAGCATTTT
TRBJ1-6,TRBV7-9,-,16,-,CASSPDGSSYNSPLHF,TGTGCCAGCAGCCCGGACGGAAGCTCCTATAATTCACCCCTCCACTTT
TRBJ2-1,TRBV28,-,15,-,CASRPGGAGHNEQFF,TGTGCCAGCAGGCCGGGTGGGGCCGGTCACAATGAGCAGTTCTTC
TRBJ2-7,TRBV27,-,15,-,CATELRTPLSYEQYF,TGTGCCACAGAACTGAGGACACCGCTCTCCTACGAGCAGTACTTC
TRBJ2-6,TRBV15,few,17,-,CATSRDLRSSGANVLTF,TGTGCCACCAGCAGAGACCTACGGAGCTCTGGGGCCAACGTCCTGACTTTC
TRBJ2-7,TRBV7-9,-,13,-,CASSGDGSYEQYF,TGTGCCAGCAGTGGGGACGGATCCTACGAGCAGTACTTC
TRBJ1-2,TRBV6-1,-,15,-,CASSEQGNTNYGYTF,TGTGCCAGCAGTGAACAAGGAAATACTAACTATGGCTACACCTTC
TRBJ1-6,TRBV19,-,16,TRBD1,CASRYTETGVNSPLHF,TGTGCCAGTAGATACACCGAAACAGGGGTAAATTCACCCCTCCACTTT
TRBJ2-2,TRBV10-2,-,15,-,CASRWEGVPAGELFF,TGCGCCAGCAGGTGGGAAGGGGTTCCGGCCGGGGAGCTGTTTTTT
TRBJ1-2,TRBV7-9,-,15,-,CASSSSDSPSYGYTF,TGTGCCAGCAGCTCCTCGGACAGTCCCAGCTATGGCTACACCTTC
TRBJ2-1,TRBV4-1,-,15,-,CASSHGQGGRNEQFF,TGCGCCAGCAGCCATGGACAGGGCGGGAGAAATGAGCAGTTCTTC
TRBJ1-1,TRBV28,few,10,-,CASSRVEAFF,TGTGCCAGCAGTAGGGTAGAAGCTTTCTTT
TRBJ2-5,TRBV5-1,once,11,-,CASRDQETQYF,TGCGCCAGCAGAGATCAAGAGACCCAGTACTTC
TRBJ2-2,TRBV4-3,-,18,TRBD1,CASSQDPVGQGVFGELFF,TGCGCCAGCAGCCAAGATCCGGTGGGACAGGGGGTCTTCGGGGAGCTGTTTTTT
TRBJ2-7,TRBV5-1,-,14,-,CASSLGQVSYEQYF,TGCGCCAGCAGCTTGGGCCAGGTCTCCTACGAGCAGTACTTC
TRBJ2-5,TRBV6-5,-,14,-,CASSKETAQETQYF,TGTGCCAGCTCCAAAGAGACAGCACAAGAGACCCAGTACTTC
TRBJ2-1,TRBV27,-,16,-,CASRQTSTSSYNEQFF,TGTGCCAGCAGGCAGACTTCTACTAGCTCCTACAATGAGCAGTTCTTC
TRBJ1-1,TRBV6-5,-,12,-,CASRAAPGEAFF,TGTGCCAGTAGGGCTGCCCCGGGCGAAGCTTTCTTT
TRBJ2-2,TRBV4-1,-,14,-,CASSQDRKVGELFF,TGCGCCAGCAGCCAAGATCGGAAGGTCGGGGAGCTGTTTTTT
TRBJ2-1,TRBV11-3,-,15,-,CASSSANSMGSEQFF,TGTGCCAGCAGCTCAGCAAATAGCATGGGCAGTGAGCAGTTCTTC
TRBJ1-1,TRBV6-6,-,13,-,CASSYLGDTEAFF,TGTGCCAGCAGTTATTTGGGCGACACTGAAGCTTTCTTT
TRBJ2-7,TRBV30,-,11,-,CASLDSYEQYF,TGTGCCTCCCTTGACTCCTACGAGCAGTACTTC
TRBJ2-3,TRBV5-1,-,12,-,CASSLGLNTQYF,TGCGCCAGCAGCCTTGGACTTAATACGCAGTATTTT
TRBJ1-2,TRBV25-1,-,18,-,CASSGARVHEELDYGYTF,TGTGCCAGCAGCGGTGCTAGGGTTCATGAGGAATTGGACTATGGCTACACCTTC
TRBJ2-1,TRBV7-2,-,12,-,CASSWFGGEQFF,TGTGCCAGCAGCTGGTTTGGCGGTGAGCAGTTCTTC
TRBJ2-2,TRBV5-1,-,15,TRBD2,CASSLGSGSSGELFF,TGCGCCAGCAGCTTGGGTAGCGGGAGTTCCGGGGAGCTGTTTTTT
TRBJ2-2,TRBV5-4,once,13,TRBD1,CASSLQGSGELFF,TGTGCCAGCAGCTTACAGGGGTCCGGGGAGCTGTTTTTT
TRBJ2-7,TRBV4-3,few,15,-,CASSQRTSPAYEQYF,TGCGCCAGCAGCCAAAGAACTTCGCCGGCCTACGAGCAGTACTTC
TRBJ2-3,TRBV7-9,few,15,-,CASSIEGTYTDTQYF,TGTGCCAGCAGCATAGAGGGGACTTACACAGATACGCAGTATTTT
TRBJ1-6,TRBV28,-,16,-,CASRDDKSSYNSPLHF,TGTGCCAGCAGAGACGACAAGAGCTCCTATAATTCACCCCTCCACTTT
TRBJ1-4,TRBV25-1,-,15,TRBD1,CASSSPTGGHEKLFF,TGTGCCAGCAGTTCCCCGACAGGGGGGCATGAAAAACTGTTTTTT
TRBJ2-1,TRBV2,-,12,-,CASRLQANEQFF,TGTGCCAGCAGACTACAGGCTAATGAGCAGTTCTTC
TRBJ1-1,TRBV11-3,-,14,-,CASSSGLPNTEAFF,TGTGCCAGCAGCTCAGGACTACCGAACACTGAAGCTTTCTTT
TRBJ1-2,TRBV6-5,-,12,-,CASRARVGGYTF,TGTGCCAGCAGAGCCAGGGTAGGCGGCTACACCTTC
TRBJ1-4,TRBV5-1,once,14,TRBD1,CASSYRDRDEKLFF,TGCGCCAGCAGCTACCGGGACAGGGACGAAAAACTGTTTTTT